The rows below give T cell receptor beta chains drawn from one sample of a study of T cells in Graves' hyperthyroidism and ophthalmopathy. TCRdb re-called the multiplex PCR reads through MiXCR, storing one row per CDR3 protein. The profile covers about 560,000 distinct CDR3 sequences, with 15% to 20% appearing a single time and more than 15% taken by the ten largest. Sequenced: blood. The receptors originated from a young woman with Graves' hyperthyroidism. The CDR3 runs from the conserved cysteine through the conserved F or W. Each record gives: D gene, J gene, V gene, clone size, CDR3 DNA, CDR3 protein. D genes are given only for firm matches. Only some rows state a clone size, as once, few, many or a class for expanded clones.

>TRBD1|TRBJ2-7|TRBV4-2|-
TGTGCCAGCAGCCAAGTCGGGACAGAGTACGAGCAGTACTTC
CASSQVGTEYEQYF
>-|TRBJ2-1|TRBV28|many
TGTGCCAGCAGTTTAGGCAGCGAGATTAATGAGCAGTTCTTC
CASSLGSEINEQFF
>-|TRBJ2-2|TRBV7-9|-
TGTGCCAGCAGCCCCGGAACACTAACCGGGGAGCTGTTTTTT
CASSPGTLTGELFF
>-|TRBJ1-4|TRBV30|few
TGTGCCTGGAGTGTACGAGGCAGGATGGGCGAAAAACTGTTTTTT
CAWSVRGRMGEKLFF
>-|TRBJ1-5|TRBV7-9|-
TGTGCCAGCAGCTTAAGGTCGTCGGAGCCCCAGCATTTT
CASSLRSSEPQHF
>TRBD1|TRBJ1-5|TRBV5-5|many
TGTGCCAGCAGTCGTACAGGGGAGCGCAGTCAGCCCCAGCATTTT
CASSRTGERSQPQHF
>TRBD2|TRBJ2-3|TRBV29-1|few
TGCAGCGCCCAAAGTGGTAGCGGGAGGTCAGATACGCAGTATTTT
CSAQSGSGRSDTQYF
>TRBD2|TRBJ2-3|TRBV19|-
TGTGCCTCGAAATCCCTGGCTAGCGGGAGCACAGATACGCAGTATTTT
CASKSLASGSTDTQYF
>-|TRBJ2-2|TRBV7-2|-
TGTGCCAGCAGCTGGACAGCCCCGGGAACCGGGGAGCTGTTTTTT
CASSWTAPGTGELFF
>-|TRBJ1-1|TRBV19|few
TGTGCCAGTAGTATCGGGGGCTTGAACACTGAAGCTTTCTTT
CASSIGGLNTEAFF
>-|TRBJ1-1|TRBV7-8|many
TGTGCCAGCAGCTTAAAGGCCAGAGTCACTCCAACTGAAGCTTTCTTT
CASSLKARVTPTEAFF
>TRBD2|TRBJ2-3|TRBV4-1|few
TGCGCCAGCAGCCAAATCGGGGGGGGGATCACAGATACGCAGTATTTT
CASSQIGGGITDTQYF
>TRBD2|TRBJ2-7|TRBV11-2|many
TGTGCCAGCAGCTTAGAGGGCCTAGCGGCTTACGAGCAGTACTTC
CASSLEGLAAYEQYF
>TRBD2|TRBJ2-5|TRBV27|many
TGTGCCAGCATGGGGAGCGGGAGCGGTGAGACCCAGTACTTC
CASMGSGSGETQYF
>-|TRBJ1-4|TRBV20-1|many
TGCAGTGCTAGACAGGGGACTAATGAAAAACTGTTTTTT
CSARQGTNEKLFF
>-|TRBJ2-5|TRBV20-1|many
TGCAGTGTTAGATGGGGGGACGAGACCCAGTACTTC
CSVRWGDETQYF
>TRBD2|TRBJ2-7|TRBV28|many
TGTGCCAGCAGGCTGACTAGCGGGAGCTACGAGCAGTACTTC
CASRLTSGSYEQYF
>-|TRBJ1-1|TRBV29-1|many
TGCAGCGTTCGAGGGGGGAACACTGAAGCTTTCTTT
CSVRGGNTEAFF
>-|TRBJ2-3|TRBV6-2/TRBV6-3|-
TGTGCCAGCAGTTACTCGAAGGTCGCAGATACGCAGTATTTT
CASSYSKVADTQYF
>TRBD2|TRBJ2-3|TRBV7-8|few
TGTGCCAGCAGCCCGGGACTAGCGGCTACAGATACGCAGTATTTT
CASSPGLAATDTQYF
>-|TRBJ2-7|TRBV28|many
TGTGCCAGCAGTTTCCCCTCCCAGGTATATCGGAGCTCCTACGAGCAGTACTTC
CASSFPSQVYRSSYEQYF
>-|TRBJ1-3|TRBV18|-
TGTGCCAGCTCACCCAGGGACTCTGGAAACACCATATATTTT
CASSPRDSGNTIYF
>TRBD1|TRBJ1-6|TRBV2|-
TGTGCCACACAGGGGCCTGCGAATTCACCCCTCCACTTT
CATQGPANSPLHF
>-|TRBJ1-3|TRBV7-4|-
TGTGCCAGCAGCCGAGGGGTTAACTCTGGAAACACCATATATTTT
CASSRGVNSGNTIYF
>-|TRBJ2-1|TRBV11-2|many
TGTGCCAGCAGCTTAGGGTCGGGGTTAAGGAATGAGCAGTTCTTC
CASSLGSGLRNEQFF
>TRBD2|TRBJ2-5|TRBV12-3/TRBV12-4|many
TGTGCCAGCAGCCCCGGGACTAGAGGGGGGGGGGCCCAGTACTTC
CASSPGTRGGGAQYF
>-|TRBJ1-6|TRBV6-6|-
TGTGCCAGCAGTTACTCCATCGGGGGGGCGGGTTCACCCCTCCACTTT
CASSYSIGGAGSPLHF
>-|TRBJ1-2|TRBV28|many
TGTGCCAGCAGTAATGGTTTGAGCACCTTC
CASSNGLSTF
>-|TRBJ1-1|TRBV10-2|-
TGCGCCAGCAGTGAGTCGATACTGATGAACACTGAAGCTTTCTTT
CASSESILMNTEAFF
>TRBD2|TRBJ2-2|TRBV7-3|-
TGTGCCAGCAGCTTAATAGCGGGGGCGAACACCGGGGAGCTGTTTTTT
CASSLIAGANTGELFF
>-|TRBJ1-1|TRBV4-1|-
TGCGCCAGCAGCCAAGCTAGCGGGGGGGCCGGTGAAGCTTTCTTT
CASSQASGGAGEAFF
>-|TRBJ1-1|TRBV11-3|many
TGTGCCAGCAGACTCCGGGGCTTTAACACTGAAGCTTTCTTT
CASRLRGFNTEAFF
>-|TRBJ2-5|TRBV7-2|few
TGTGCCAGCAGCCCCTTGCCAGGGGAGACCCAGTACTTC
CASSPLPGETQYF
>TRBD1|TRBJ2-7|TRBV27|-
TGTGCCTCCAGAAGGGGACAGGTTTACGAGCAGTACTTC
CASRRGQVYEQYF
>-|TRBJ2-1|TRBV2|many
TGTGCCAGAACCTCCGGGACACGGTCGGCTGAGCAGTTCTTC
CARTSGTRSAEQFF
>-|TRBJ1-5|TRBV28|many
TGTGCCAGCAGGCAACAGGGTTCCGACAATCAGCCCCAGCATTTT
CASRQQGSDNQPQHF
>-|TRBJ1-4|TRBV5-1|-
TGCGCCAGCAGCTTGAGGGGCCAGGCAACTAATGAAAAACTGTTTTTT
CASSLRGQATNEKLFF
>-|TRBJ2-7|TRBV28|many
TGTGCCAGCAGTTTTATTGCGGCGACACACGAGCAGTACTTC
CASSFIAATHEQYF
>-|TRBJ2-2|TRBV20-1|few
TGCAGTGCTAGTGTCGGGCCGGTCACCGGGGAGCTGTTTTTT
CSASVGPVTGELFF
>TRBD1|TRBJ2-1|TRBV27|many
TGTGCCAGCCGCCTTGAGGGGACAGCGTACAATGAGCAGTTCTTC
CASRLEGTAYNEQFF
>-|TRBJ1-2|TRBV7-2|-
TGTGCCAGCAGCTTTCCGGGACCCTACTATGGCTACACCTTC
CASSFPGPYYGYTF
>-|TRBJ2-2|TRBV27|-
TGTGCCAGCAGTTTAGAGGGTGGAGGGTACACCGGGGAGCTGTTTTTT
CASSLEGGGYTGELFF
>-|TRBJ1-1|TRBV2|many
TGTGCCAGCAGTCTGGGGAGGGGAAGGTCGAACACTGAAGCTTTCTTT
CASSLGRGRSNTEAFF
>TRBD2|TRBJ2-7|TRBV20-1|-
TGCAGTGCTAGAGAGGGACTAACCTACGAGCAGTACTTC
CSAREGLTYEQYF
>TRBD2|TRBJ2-3|TRBV7-8|many
TGTGCCAGCAGCAGACTAGCGGATAGTGATACGCAGTATTTT
CASSRLADSDTQYF
>-|TRBJ1-1|TRBV7-3|few
TGTGCCAGCAGCCTACAGCGGTTCACTGAAGCTTTCTTT
CASSLQRFTEAFF
>-|TRBJ1-3|TRBV3-1|few
TGTGCCAGCAGCCATCAGGTATTCGGGGTGTCTGGAAACACCATATATTTT
CASSHQVFGVSGNTIYF
>TRBD2|TRBJ2-7|TRBV19|-
TGTGCCAGTAGTATAGGGCTAGCGGGAAACGAGCAGTACTTC
CASSIGLAGNEQYF
>-|TRBJ1-2|TRBV28|many
TGTGCCAGCATCCCTCAGGGCAGGGAGGCTTCTTGTACCTTC
CASIPQGREASCTF
>-|TRBJ1-2|TRBV3-1|few
TGTGCCAGCAGCCAAGCGTCTTGGGGCGAGACCTATGGCTACACCTTC
CASSQASWGETYGYTF
>TRBD2|TRBJ2-7|TRBV6-2/TRBV6-3|few
TGTGCCAGCAGGGGAAGCGGGAGAGGCTACGAGCAGTACTTC
CASRGSGRGYEQYF
>-|TRBJ1-1|TRBV10-3|many
TGTGCCATCACCGGACCGGGTATCGCTGAAGCTTTCTTT
CAITGPGIAEAFF
>TRBD2|TRBJ2-1|TRBV10-3|few
TGTGCCTCCGGACTAGCGGGAGTATTGAATGAGCAGTTCTTC
CASGLAGVLNEQFF
>TRBD2|TRBJ2-7|TRBV7-8|many
TGTGCCAGCAGCTTGCGGACTAGCGGGGGCGTGAGCGAGCAGTACTTC
CASSLRTSGGVSEQYF